This T cell receptor (beta chain) was observed in a study of CD8 T cells in Susac syndrome. The RNA, about 0.45 to 1 ug, was put through reverse transcription using random hexamers. Across 54 Vbeta and 13 Jbeta, TCR beta CDR3 was amplified with immunoSEQ multiplex PCR. TCRdb passed the immunoSEQ multiplex PCR reads through MiXCR, listing each CDR3 protein once. The table shows about 300,000 distinct CDR3 sequences, with over 75% occurring only once. The patients serving as multiple sclerosis controls were treatment-naive. They had stable or active relapsing-remitting disease and fulfilled revised McDonald criteria. Germline V gene lookup returns CDR1 KGHSH and CDR2 LQKENI. V dropped 3 bases and J dropped 5 bases, with 19 bases sitting between them. The CDR3 contains 16 residues.

Material for sequencing was CD8+ T cells from PBMCs. This chain uses TRBV18 with TRBJ1-2; D unclear. This TCR derives from a human donor with multiple sclerosis. The CDR3, as DNA: TGTGCCAGCTCACCCCCGATAGGAAACAGAGTATATGGCTACACCTTC. Residues: CASSPPIGNRVYGYTF. The full variable domain, rest sourced from reference TRBV18 and TRBJ1-2, is NAGVMQNPRHLVRRRGQEARLRCSPMKGHSHVYWYRQLPEEGLKFMVYLQKENIIDESGMPKERFSAEFPKEGPSILRIQQVVRGDSAAYFCASSPPIGNRVYGYTFGSGTRLTVV.